This paragraph covers one T cell receptor (beta chain) sequence. Its antigen is as yet unknown. CDR3 size: 13 residues. V lost 5 bases and J 3 bases, leaving 10 bases between the germline ends. Germline V gene data show CDR1 as KGHSH and CDR2 as LQKENI. The libraries were made with immunoSEQ v3.0 at survey level. TCRdb keeps only in-frame clones here, not all; method: immunoSEQ multiplex PCR. The sample holds about 44,000 clones, about 95% seen once. The record originates from a study of long-term antiretroviral therapy in people with HIV. Points from the study as a whole: Post-ART samples showed increased diversity that remained below transplant donor control levels. Blood sampling spanned 2004 to 2017, possibly under older ART regimens.

Every HIV-positive participant received treatment in the United States. The sample in question was unsorted PBMCs, obtained 3.7 years after starting antiretroviral therapy. The rearrangement uses TRBV18 and TRBJ1-1; D possibly corresponds to TRBD1 (6 bases). The TCR was taken from a woman aged 50 to 60 with HIV. Written as DNA, the CDR3 is TGTGCCAGCTCAGGGGAGGGGGACACTGAAGCTTTCTTT. Translated, it gives CASSGEGDTEAFF.